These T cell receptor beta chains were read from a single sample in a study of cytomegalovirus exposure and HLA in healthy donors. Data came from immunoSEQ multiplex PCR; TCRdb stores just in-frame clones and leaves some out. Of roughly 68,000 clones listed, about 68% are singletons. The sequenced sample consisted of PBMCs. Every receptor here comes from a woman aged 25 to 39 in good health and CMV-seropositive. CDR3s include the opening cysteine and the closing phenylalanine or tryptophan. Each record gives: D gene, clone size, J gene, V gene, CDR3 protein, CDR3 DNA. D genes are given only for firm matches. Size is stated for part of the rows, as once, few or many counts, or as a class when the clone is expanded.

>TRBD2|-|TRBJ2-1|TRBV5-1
CASSLATAGNEQFF
TGCGCCAGCAGCTTGGCCACAGCGGGGAATGAGCAGTTCTTC
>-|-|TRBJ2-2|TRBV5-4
CASREQANTGELFF
TGTGCCAGCAGAGAACAGGCGAACACCGGGGAGCTGTTTTTT
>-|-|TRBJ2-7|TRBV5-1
CASSRMTGEHEQYF
TGCGCCAGCAGTCGGATGACGGGAGAGCACGAGCAGTACTTC
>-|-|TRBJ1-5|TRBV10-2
CASSAVYSNQPQHF
TGCGCCAGCAGTGCAGTTTATAGCAATCAGCCCCAGCATTTT
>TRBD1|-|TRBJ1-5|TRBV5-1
CASSPGDRENQPQHF
TGCGCCAGCAGCCCCGGGGACAGGGAAAATCAGCCCCAGCATTTT
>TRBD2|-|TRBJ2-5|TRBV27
CASSVQLAGGETQYF
TGTGCCAGCAGTGTTCAACTAGCGGGAGGGGAGACCCAGTACTTC
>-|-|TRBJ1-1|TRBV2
CASREGRGNTEAFF
TGTGCCAGCAGGGAGGGTAGGGGGAACACTGAAGCTTTCTTT
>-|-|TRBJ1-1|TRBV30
CACKNTEAFF
TGTGCCTGTAAGAACACTGAAGCTTTCTTT
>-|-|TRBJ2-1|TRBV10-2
CASSGNRWDEQFF
TGCGCCAGCAGTGGTAACAGGTGGGATGAGCAGTTCTTC
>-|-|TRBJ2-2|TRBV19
CASRVGVETGELFF
TGTGCCAGTAGGGTAGGGGTTGAGACCGGGGAGCTGTTTTTT
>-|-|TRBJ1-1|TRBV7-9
CAGNKPGIGTEAFF
TGTGCCGGAAATAAGCCAGGGATCGGGACTGAAGCTTTCTTT
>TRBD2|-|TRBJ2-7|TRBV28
CASSLTLAGSEQYF
TGTGCCAGCAGTTTAACACTAGCGGGAAGCGAGCAGTACTTC
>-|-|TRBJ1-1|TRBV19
CASSLSSRNTDTEAFF
TGTGCCAGTAGCCTCTCATCGCGGAATACCGATACTGAAGCTTTCTTT
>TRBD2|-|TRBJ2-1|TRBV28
CASSLSRETPFF
TGTGCCAGCAGTCTATCGCGGGAGACCCCGTTCTTC
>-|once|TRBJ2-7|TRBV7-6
CASNEGATNSYEQYF
TGTGCCAGCAATGAAGGGGCGACAAACTCCTACGAGCAGTACTTC
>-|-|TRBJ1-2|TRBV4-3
CASSHVQDRRCYTF
TGCGCCAGCAGCCACGTACAGGACCGCAGGTGCTACACCTTC
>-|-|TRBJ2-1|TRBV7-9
CASSPAAPSEFF
TGTGCCAGCAGCCCAGCGGCGCCCTCCGAGTTCTTC
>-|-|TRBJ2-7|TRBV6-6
CASSAGEQYF
TGTGCCAGTAGTGCGGGGGAGCAGTACTTC
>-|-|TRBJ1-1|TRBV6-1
CASSEGSGWNTEAFF
TGTGCCAGCAGCGAGGGCTCAGGATGGAACACTGAAGCTTTCTTT
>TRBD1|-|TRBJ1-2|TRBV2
CATSTGDYGYTF
TGTGCCACTTCGACAGGGGACTATGGCTACACCTTC
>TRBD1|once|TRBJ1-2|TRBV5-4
CASSWEGQGNGYTF
TGTGCCAGCAGCTGGGAGGGACAGGGAAATGGCTACACCTTC
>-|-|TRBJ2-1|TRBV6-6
CASTLPRKPDNEQFF
TGTGCCAGCACCCTGCCTAGGAAGCCCGACAATGAGCAGTTCTTC
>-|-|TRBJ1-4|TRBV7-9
CASSSLYEQGEKLFF
TGTGCCAGCAGCTCCTTATATGAACAGGGCGAAAAACTGTTTTTT
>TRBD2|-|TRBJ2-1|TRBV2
CASRTSGPSYNEQFF
TGTGCCAGCAGGACTAGCGGGCCTTCCTACAATGAGCAGTTCTTC
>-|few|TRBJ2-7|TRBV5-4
CAFHPVGGYEQYF
TGTGCCTTCCATCCGGTGGGAGGATACGAGCAGTACTTC
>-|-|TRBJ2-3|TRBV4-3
CASSQEKQGADTQYF
TGCGCCAGCAGCCAAGAGAAACAGGGTGCGGATACGCAGTATTTT
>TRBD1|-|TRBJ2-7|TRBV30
CAWSSGRTGTSYEQYF
TGTGCCTGGAGTTCGGGGCGGACAGGGACATCCTACGAGCAGTACTTC
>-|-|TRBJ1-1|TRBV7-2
CASSLLTGLNTEAFF
TGTGCCAGCAGCTTACTGACAGGATTGAACACTGAAGCTTTCTTT
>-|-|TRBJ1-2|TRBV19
CASNPQGPGYGYTF
TGTGCCAGTAATCCCCAGGGGCCGGGTTATGGCTACACCTTC
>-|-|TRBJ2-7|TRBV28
CASTHPLGGQYF
TGTGCCAGCACCCATCCCCTCGGGGGGCAGTACTTC
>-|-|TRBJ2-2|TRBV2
CASSERVGELFF
TGTGCCAGCAGTGAACGGGTCGGGGAGCTGTTTTTT
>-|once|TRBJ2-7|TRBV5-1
CASSLHGRGSYEQYF
TGCGCCAGCAGCTTGCATGGTAGGGGCTCCTACGAGCAGTACTTC
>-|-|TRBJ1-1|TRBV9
CASSVSGKNTEAFF
TGTGCCAGCAGCGTTTCGGGGAAGAACACTGAAGCTTTCTTT
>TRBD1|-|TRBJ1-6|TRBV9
CASSVAGGVDSPLHF
TGTGCCAGCAGCGTTGCAGGGGGTGTCGATTCACCCCTCCACTTT
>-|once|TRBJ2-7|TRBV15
CATSSRGGGGTYEQYF
TGTGCCACCAGCAGTCGCGGGGGCGGGGGCACCTACGAGCAGTACTTC
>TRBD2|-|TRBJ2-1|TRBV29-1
CSVSSWTSLGTYNEQFF
TGCAGCGTTTCGAGCTGGACTAGCCTTGGGACCTACAATGAGCAGTTCTTC
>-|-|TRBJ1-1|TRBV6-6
CASTGPGLPEAFF
TGTGCCAGCACCGGACCGGGACTACCTGAAGCTTTCTTT
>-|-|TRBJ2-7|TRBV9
CASSPSTSSYEQYF
TGTGCCAGCAGCCCGAGTACTTCCTCCTACGAGCAGTACTTC
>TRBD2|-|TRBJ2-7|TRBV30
CAWSGGVAGGPHEQYF
TGTGCCTGGAGTGGGGGGGTAGCGGGAGGGCCTCACGAGCAGTACTTC
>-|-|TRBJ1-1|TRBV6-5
CASSINTEAFF
TGTGCCAGCAGCATCAACACTGAAGCTTTCTTT
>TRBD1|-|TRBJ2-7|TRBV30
CAWSRGSSYEQYF
TGTGCCTGGAGCAGGGGGTCCTCCTACGAGCAGTACTTC
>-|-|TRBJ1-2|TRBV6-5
CASSINRQNYGYPF
TGTGCCAGCAGTATCAACCGACAGAACTATGGCTACCCCTTC